This TCR beta chain emerged from a study of blood T cell repertoires in COVID-19. The authors' processing: Researchers report that nucleated cell counts were estimated from reference gene primer amplification. Using immunoSEQ multiplex PCR, the repertoire was profiled, and TCRdb retains in-frame clones only, with some absent. The V and J calls and clone size come from that table; D and trimming were worked out from the DNA. Among more than 150,000 clones listed, just under 90% were seen once. V trimming: 5 bases; J trimming: 10 bases; junction bases outside the gene matches: 11. Per germline, CDR1 PRHDT and CDR2 FYEKMQ (reference sequence). The CDR3 spans 14 residues.

The chain carries TRBV13 and TRBJ2-1; 7 bases agree with TRBD2. The clonotype originates from a woman in her seventies with COVID-19, enrolled during active disease. Material for sequencing was peripheral blood. The DNA of the CDR3 is TGTGCCAGCAGCCTTACCTGGCGGGAGAGCGAGCAGTTCTTC. It is translated as CASSLTWRESEQFF.